Listed here are 28 T cell receptor beta chains from one sample, sequenced in a study of pediatric ulcerative colitis. Profiled with immunoSEQ multiplex PCR; TCRdb holds only in-frame clones, not every one. The sample holds about 37,000 clones; about 75% are singletons and the top ten take roughly 8.6%. During colonoscopy, one to two rectal pinch biopsies were collected. The sequencing input was gut tissue. The receptors originated from a boy between 5 and 17 years old with severe ulcerative colitis.

This CDR3 is CASSFDTSYNSPLHF. DNA of the CDR3: TGTGCCAGCAGTTTCGACACCTCCTATAATTCACCCCTCCACTTT. The rearrangement joins TRBV28 to TRBJ1-6; D is ambiguous. Germline-derived CDR1 and CDR2 are MDHEN and SYDVKM. The CDR3 length is 15 residues. V shed 3 bases and J shed 0 bases, with 6 bases lying between them.

The V and J genes are TRBV6-5 and TRBJ1-2; the D gene is possibly TRBD1 (5 bases). CDR3 length: 13 amino acids. CDR1 and CDR2 from the germline V gene are MNHEY and SVGAGI. The V end lost 8 bases, the J end lost 7 bases, and 17 bases lay between the germline ends. The CDR3 loop reads CASGAGPTAGYTF. CDR3 DNA: TGTGCCAGCGGGGCAGGCCCCACCGCTGGCTACACCTTC.

V is TRBV5-1 and J is TRBJ1-2, with D hard to call. V shed 4 bases and J shed 4 bases, with 14 bases lying between them. The CDR3 extends over 14 amino acids. CDR1 is SGHRS and CDR2 is YFSETQ in the germline V gene. CDR3 DNA sequence: TGCGCCAGCAGCGCAGACGAGGGCGGCTATGGCTACACCTTC. This encodes CASSADEGGYGYTF.

The V gene is TRBV11-2, the J gene TRBJ1-3, with a possible D match to TRBD1 (5 bases). Trimming stripped 1 base from V and 3 bases from J, with 13 bases between. The CDR3 runs to 16 residues. CDR1 is SGHAT, CDR2 FQNNGV, per germline. The CDR3 DNA is TGTGCCAGCAGCTTAGCTGCGGGAGGGGTTGGAAACACCATATATTTT. It translates to CASSLAAGGVGNTIYF.

The chain couples TRBV5-6 to TRBJ1-5, with a tentative D call TRBD1 (5 bases). The CDR3 is 15 residues long. Germline V gene lookup returns CDR1 SGHDT and CDR2 YYEEEE. Trimming stripped 3 bases from V and 2 bases from J, with 12 bases between. CDR3 nucleotides: TGTGCCAGCAGCTGGGGCCCCGGTGGCAATCAGCCCCAGCATTTT. Protein product: CASSWGPGGNQPQHF.

J is TRBJ2-3 and V is TRBV13; 9 bases agree with TRBD2. V dropped 5 bases and J dropped 7; count of bases not matched to a gene: 7. The CDR3 loop spans 14 amino acids. CDR1 PRHDT and CDR2 FYEKMQ come from the germline V gene (reference sequence). CDR3 amino acids: CASSQAGGKYTQYF. CDR3 coding DNA: TGTGCCAGCAGCCAGGCGGGGGGGAAATATACGCAGTATTTT.

A few counts support this clone. The V and J genes are TRBV19 and TRBJ2-7; D not resolved. The germline V gene encodes CDR1 LNHDA and CDR2 SQIVND (reference sequence). Trimming took off 3 bases at V and 3 bases at J, with 9 bases between the two ends. The CDR3 contains 13 residues. CDR3 amino acids: CASSMGRDYEQYF. In DNA, the CDR3 is TGTGCCAGTAGTATGGGTAGAGACTACGAGCAGTACTTC. The full variable domain, with the rest looked up from reference TRBV19 and TRBJ2-7, is DGGITQSPKYLFRKEGQNVTLSCEQNLNHDAMYWYRQDPGQGLRLIYYSQIVNDFQKGDIAEGYSVSREKKESFPLTVTSAQKNPTAFYLCASSMGRDYEQYFGPGTRLTVT.

The rearrangement links TRBV6-1 to TRBJ1-1; 9 bases map to TRBD1. The germline V gene encodes CDR1 MNHNS and CDR2 SASEGT. This CDR3 has 13 amino acids. J gave up 6 bases and V 8 bases, and 7 bases lay outside the gene matches. Here the CDR3 reads CASLRTGDPEAFF. The DNA of the CDR3 is TGTGCCAGCCTACGGACAGGGGACCCTGAAGCTTTCTTT.

This sequence joins TRBV13 and TRBJ1-1; TRBD1 matches at 7 bases. This CDR3 region has 17 residues. Germline CDR1 and CDR2: PRHDT and FYEKMQ (reference sequence). The junction had 13 bases not matched to a gene; V was cut back by 5 bases and J by 1 base. The CDR3 bases are TGTGCCAGCAGCCCTAGTAGGAAGGGGGCCTCGAACACTGAAGCTTTCTTT. This sequence encodes CASSPSRKGASNTEAFF.

The genes are TRBV25-1 and TRBJ2-7; possible D gene TRBD1, 6 bases. V gave up 6 bases and J gave up 3 bases, with 18 bases separating them. The CDR3 loop spans 15 amino acids. Germline values: CDR1 MGHDK, CDR2 SYGVNS. CDR3 in DNA: TGTGCCAGCAGCCTGACAGGTAGCCCCCTCTACGAGCAGTACTTC. Translated, it gives CASSLTGSPLYEQYF.

Comments on this clone: Additional DNA sequences in this sample encode the identical CDR3. The chain uses TRBV10-3 and TRBJ2-3, with D possibly called TRBD1 or TRBD2 (6 bases each). Germline CDR1 ENHRY, CDR2 SYGVKD. Trimming pared 6 bases from V and 1 base from J, leaving 8 bases between. This CDR3 spans 13 amino acids. The CDR3 loop is CAIRGGRTDTQYF. The CDR3 DNA reads as TGTGCCATCAGGGGGGGCCGCACAGATACGCAGTATTTT.

V usage is TRBV6-1 and J usage is TRBJ2-5; 8 bases are a match to TRBD1. Germline lookup yields CDR1 MNHNS and CDR2 SASEGT. The V and J ends lost 2 bases and 6 bases, in that order; junction bases with no gene match: 8. The CDR3 loop spans 15 amino acids. Here the CDR3 DNA reads TGTGCCAGCAGTGAACTGGCAGGGGGCGGAAAGACCCAGTACTTC. Protein: CASSELAGGGKTQYF.

This clone has a single count. J is TRBJ2-1 and V is TRBV12-5; no clear D. V lost 6 bases to trimming and J lost 4 bases, with 13 bases between them. This CDR3 region has 14 residues. Germline V gives CDR1 LGHNT, CDR2 FRNRAP. This CDR3 is CASGPRTGYNEQFF. DNA of the CDR3: TGTGCTAGTGGCCCGAGGACGGGTTACAATGAGCAGTTCTTC.

Written as DNA, the CDR3 is TGTGCCTGGAGCGTAGGGACAGTAGGCGAGCAGTACTTC. This encodes CAWSVGTVGEQYF. The chain links TRBV30 to TRBJ2-7; 7 bases are shared with TRBD1. Per the germline V gene, CDR1 is GTSNPN and CDR2 is SVGIG (reference sequence). V lost 3 bases to trimming and J lost 6 bases; unmatched junction nucleotides: 8. The CDR3 totals 13 residues.

The rearrangement links TRBV6-1 to TRBJ2-7, with 7 bases identical to TRBD2. Per the germline V gene, CDR1 is MNHNS and CDR2 is SASEGT. J lost 0 bases, V lost 6 bases, and 5 bases had no gene match. The CDR3 sequence is 14 residues long. The CDR3 spells CASRRGSGSYEQYF. As DNA, the CDR3 is TGTGCCAGCAGGCGGGGGAGCGGCTCCTACGAGCAGTACTTC.

The DNA for the CDR3 is TGCGCCAGCAGCTTTGGGAACAGGGCCATCTCTGGGGCCAACGTCCTGACTTTC. It specifies CASSFGNRAISGANVLTF. This chain links TRBV5-1 with TRBJ2-6; tentatively, D is TRBD1 (6 bases). Germline loops: CDR1 SGHRS, CDR2 YFSETQ. Trimming cost V 2 bases and J 0 bases, with 15 bases left between them. This CDR3 region has 18 residues.

This clone was detected only a few times. The V gene is TRBV9, the J gene TRBJ1-1; D is possibly TRBD1 (6 bases). The length of the CDR3 is 15 residues. With 4 bases removed from V and 1 base from J, the gap between germline ends came to 14 bases. Germline V gives CDR1 SGDLS, CDR2 YYNGEE. CDR3 DNA: TGTGCCAGCAGCCCGGTGGGACACCAGAACACTGAAGCTTTCTTT. This encodes CASSPVGHQNTEAFF.

J is TRBJ2-2 and V is TRBV10-3, with 8 bases aligning to TRBD1. CDR3 length: 15 amino acids. Germline-derived CDR1 and CDR2 are ENHRY and SYGVKD. Losses at the gene ends were 2 bases for V and 3 bases for J; bases not matched to a gene: 2. The CDR3 spells CAISENRGYTGELFF. The CDR3 DNA reads as TGTGCCATCAGTGAGAACAGGGGGTACACCGGGGAGCTGTTTTTT.

This clone has more than one count but fewer than ten. The chain employs TRBV19 and TRBJ2-4; D is perhaps TRBD2 (6 bases). Germline assignment: CDR1 LNHDA and CDR2 SQIVND (reference sequence). V gave up 1 base and J gave up 6 bases, with 13 bases separating them. CDR3 length: 15 amino acids. CDR3 coding DNA: TGTGCCAGTAGTATAGGCGGGGTCGGTATAAACATTCAGTACTTC. Translating it yields CASSIGGVGINIQYF.

This clone has only a few counts. The genes are TRBV27 and TRBJ1-5; 8 positions agree with TRBD1. CDR3 length: 15 residues. Germline CDR1 reads MNHEY; CDR2 reads SMNVEV (reference sequence). V shed 6 bases, J shed 4 bases, and the junction held 8 bases outside the gene matches. The CDR3: CASSLRGQENQPQHF. The CDR3 DNA follows: TGTGCCAGCAGCTTAAGGGGACAGGAAAATCAGCCCCAGCATTTT.

The rearrangement links TRBV28 to TRBJ2-3; maybe TRBD1 (5 bases). Per germline, CDR1 MDHEN and CDR2 SYDVKM. The ends were cut back, 5 bases at V and 6 bases at J, with 18 bases in the middle. The CDR3 is 15 residues long. The CDR3 is CASSVIKGAADTQYF. The CDR3 region has the DNA TGTGCCAGCAGTGTAATCAAAGGGGCTGCCGATACGCAGTATTTT. The variable domain in full, completed from reference TRBV28 and TRBJ2-3, reads DVKVTQSSRYLVKRTGEKVFLECVQDMDHENMFWYRQDPGLGLRLIYFSYDVKMKEKGDIPEGYSVSREKKERFSLILESASTNQTSMYLCASSVIKGAADTQYFGPGTRLTVL.

The V call is TRBV7-2, the J call TRBJ2-1, with D maybe TRBD2 (7 bases). The CDR3 loop spans 16 amino acids. V dropped 1 base and J dropped 0 bases, with 10 bases sitting between them. Germline values: CDR1 SGHTA, CDR2 FQGNSA. CDR3 region: CASSLVGGASYNEQFF. CDR3 sequence (DNA): TGTGCCAGCAGCTTAGTGGGGGGGGCCTCCTACAATGAGCAGTTCTTC.

The chain uses TRBV18 and TRBJ2-2; D remains ambiguous. The CDR3 spans 13 residues. V lost 3 bases and J lost 4, with 6 bases in between. Germline loops: CDR1 KGHSH, CDR2 LQKENI. The CDR3 region has the DNA TGTGCCAGCTCACCCGACGTCACCGGGGAGCTGTTTTTT. Its translation is CASSPDVTGELFF.

V usage is TRBV28 and J usage is TRBJ1-1; no reliable D call. The CDR3 consists of 15 residues. V lost 5 bases and J 2 bases, leaving 15 bases between the germline ends. From germline, CDR1 is MDHEN and CDR2 SYDVKM. Here the CDR3 DNA reads TGTGCCAGCAGTAGTCTTTCTGGGTTCAACACTGAAGCTTTCTTT. It is translated as CASSSLSGFNTEAFF.

J is TRBJ2-3 and V is TRBV9; D is ambiguous. With 0 bases removed from V and 1 base from J, the gap between germline ends came to 9 bases. Per germline, CDR1 SGDLS and CDR2 YYNGEE. The CDR3 sequence is 15 residues long. CDR3 residues: CASSVGTTRTDTQYF. CDR3 in DNA: TGTGCCAGCAGCGTAGGTACTACCCGCACAGATACGCAGTATTTT.

The gene calls are TRBV4-1 and TRBJ1-2, with TRBD1 matching 9 bases. CDR1 MGHRA and CDR2 YSYEKL come from the germline V gene. The CDR3 contains 15 residues. Losses at the gene ends were 2 bases for V and 2 bases for J; bases not matched to a gene: 3. CDR3 sequence reads: CASSQNRGPNYGYTF. The CDR3, as DNA: TGCGCCAGCAGCCAAAACAGGGGGCCAAACTATGGCTACACCTTC.

The rearrangement links TRBV15 to TRBJ1-1; 8 nucleotides align to TRBD1. Germline V gene lookup returns CDR1 LNHNV and CDR2 YYDKDF (reference sequence). J lost 5 bases, V lost 3 bases, and 8 bases had no gene match. The CDR3 length is 15 residues. The CDR3 DNA follows: TGTGCCACCAGCAGGGTTCGACAGGGGCGGACTGAAGCTTTCTTT. Its translation: CATSRVRQGRTEAFF.

This chain connects TRBV29-1 to TRBJ1-2; 7 bases line up with TRBD1. Losses at the gene ends were 8 bases for V and 4 bases for J; bases not matched to a gene: 7. CDR1 is SQVTM, CDR2 ANQGSEA, per germline. The CDR3 spans 12 residues. The CDR3 protein is CSCGQAFYGYTF. CDR3 DNA sequence: TGCAGCTGCGGACAGGCCTTCTATGGCTACACCTTC.